Below are 9 T cell receptor beta chains sequenced from a single sample in a study of T-cell memory formation after mild COVID-19. TCRdb redid the calling of the 5' RACE reads with MiXCR, one entry per CDR3 protein. The table has fewer than 250,000 distinct CDR3 sequences, 8% to 11% seen once. The sequencing sample was made of PBMCs or a T cell subset sorted from them (not recorded which). The receptors originated from a man aged 18 to 29 who had mild COVID-19 (a few samples of this study predate the infection). Cell type and time point are not known.

This clonotype was observed a handful of times. The rearrangement uses TRBV20-1 and TRBJ2-1; tentatively, D is TRBD1 (5 bases). Germline CDR1 and CDR2: DFQATT and SNEGSKA (reference sequence). V was clipped by 4 bases and J by 5 bases, with 12 bases between them. The CDR3 length is 13 residues. CDR3 residues: CSATGITNNEQFF. The CDR3 nucleotides are TGCAGTGCTACAGGGATAACTAACAATGAGCAGTTCTTC.

The chain has TRBV20-1 and TRBJ1-1; D possibly corresponds to TRBD1 (6 bases). In germline, CDR1 is DFQATT, CDR2 SNEGSKA (reference sequence). V lost 6 bases to trimming and J lost 0 bases, with 11 bases between them. This CDR3 is built from 13 residues. The CDR3 DNA is TGCAGTGCCAGAAAGGGGGTGAACACTGAAGCTTTCTTT. Protein product: CSARKGVNTEAFF.

This clonotype has more than one count but fewer than ten. V usage is TRBV5-4 and J usage is TRBJ2-7; D not certain. Trimming shortened V by 0 bases and J by 5 bases, and 12 bases separated the two germline ends. The CDR3 sequence is 14 residues long. Germline CDR1 and CDR2: SGHNT and YYREEE (reference sequence). The CDR3 reads CASSLGAGPNEQYF. CDR3 coding DNA: TGTGCCAGCAGCTTGGGAGCCGGGCCCAACGAGCAGTACTTC.

The chain employs TRBV7-3 and TRBJ2-5; perhaps D is TRBD1 or TRBD2 (6 bases each). Trimming took 4 bases from V and 7 from J, leaving 19 bases between them. Germline loops: CDR1 SGHTA, CDR2 FQGTGA. The CDR3 consists of 15 residues. CDR3 in DNA: TGTGCCAGCAGCTCCTCGGGCAGCTCGGGGGCGACCCAGTACTTC. Translating gives CASSSSGSSGATQYF.

This clonotype showed up just a few times. This chain joins TRBV7-2 and TRBJ1-5; maybe TRBD1 (5 bases). The CDR3 runs to 15 residues. Trimming took off 5 bases at V and 1 base at J, with 12 bases between the two ends. Germline V gene lookup returns CDR1 SGHTA and CDR2 FQGNSA. The CDR3 is CASSPVGRSNQPQHF. CDR3 DNA: TGTGCCAGCAGCCCTGTGGGGCGGAGCAATCAGCCCCAGCATTTT.

The sample holds a few counts of this clonotype. The V and J genes are TRBV15 and TRBJ2-1, with 10 nucleotides matching TRBD1. Germline V lookup: CDR1 LNHNV, CDR2 YYDKDF (reference sequence). The CDR3 is 13 amino acids. The junction had 4 bases not matched to a gene; V was cut back by 5 bases and J by 9 bases. The CDR3 bases are TGTGCCACCAGCTCCCGGGACAGGGGTGAGCAGTTCTTC. Its translation is CATSSRDRGEQFF.

A few counts support this clonotype. The gene calls are TRBV6-6 and TRBJ2-6; TRBD2 agrees at 8 bases. V lost 11 bases and J lost 2; bases outside the gene matches: 5. Per germline, CDR1 MNHNY and CDR2 SVGAGI (reference sequence). The CDR3 runs 14 residues. CDR3 in DNA: TGTGCCGCTCGGGGGGGACCTGGGGCCAACGTCCTGACTTTC. Translation gives CAARGGPGANVLTF.

This clonotype has only a few counts. The rearrangement uses TRBV20-1 and TRBJ1-1; 8 bases agree with TRBD1. The germline V gene has CDR1 DFQATT and CDR2 SNEGSKA (reference sequence). V was clipped by 6 bases and J by 6 bases; unmatched bases: 6. CDR3 length: 12 amino acids. The CDR3 DNA follows: TGCAGTGCCCCCGGACAGGGAGCTGAAGCTTTCTTT. Translated: CSAPGQGAEAFF.

V gene TRBV6-5 combines with J gene TRBJ2-5; 13 bases agree with TRBD2. With 2 bases clipped from V and 5 bases from J, the junction kept 11 bases outside the gene matches. The CDR3 consists of 18 residues. Germline CDR1 and CDR2: MNHEY and SVGAGI. This CDR3 is CASSYTSGGAGLGETQYF. The DNA for the CDR3 is TGTGCCAGCAGTTACACTAGCGGGGGGGCAGGGCTAGGCGAGACCCAGTACTTC.